The 9 T cell receptor beta chains reported below all come from one sample, sequenced in a study of CD8 T cells in Susac syndrome. RNA totalling about 0.45 to 1 ug underwent reverse transcription with random hexamers. Each CDR3 protein is one row after TCRdb ran MiXCR on the immunoSEQ multiplex PCR reads. The table lists approximately 180,000 distinct CDR3 sequences, under 97% of them singletons, with roughly 0.095% in the top ten. The sequencing sample was made of CD4+ T cells from PBMCs. All receptors derive from a human donor with multiple sclerosis.

V and J are TRBV7-8 and TRBJ2-2; 12 bases fit TRBD2. The CDR3 length is 16 residues. Germline trimming cut 2 bases from V and 7 bases from J; bases unmatched to any gene: 5. CDR1 and CDR2 from the germline V gene are SGHVS and FQNEAQ. The CDR3 bases are TGTGCCAGCAGCTTAACACTAGCGGGGGGTCTCGGGGAGCTGTTTTTT. It codes for CASSLTLAGGLGELFF.

The chain has TRBV20-1 and TRBJ2-7; 7 bases fit TRBD1. After removal of 5 bases from V and 2 bases from J, the junction contained 12 bases not matched to a gene. The CDR3 runs 15 residues. The germline gives CDR1 DFQATT, CDR2 SNEGSKA (reference sequence). The CDR3 spells CSARDSWWGPYEQYF. The CDR3 region has the DNA TGCAGTGCTCGGGACAGCTGGTGGGGTCCCTACGAGCAGTACTTC.

This chain links TRBV9 with TRBJ2-7, with TRBD1 matching 9 bases. Looked up from germline, CDR1 is SGDLS and CDR2 is YYNGEE. The CDR3 is made up of 15 amino acids. V was pared by 0 bases and J by 7 bases, with 8 bases of the junction left unmatched. This chain's CDR3 is CASSVAPGTGWEQYF. The CDR3 bases are TGTGCCAGCAGCGTAGCTCCCGGGACAGGGTGGGAGCAGTACTTC.

The chain couples TRBV14 to TRBJ1-1; 8 nucleotides align to TRBD1. CDR1 is SGHDN and CDR2 is FVKESK in the germline V gene. The length of the CDR3 is 16 residues. V shed 4 bases and J 0 bases; nucleotides not matched to a gene: 7. The CDR3 is CASSPRQGTMNTEAFF. The CDR3 DNA sequence: TGTGCCAGCAGCCCCAGACAGGGGACCATGAACACTGAAGCTTTCTTT. Together with reference TRBV14 and TRBJ1-1, the CDR3 gives the full variable domain: EAGVTQFPSHSVIEKGQTVTLRCDPISGHDNLYWYRRVMGKEIKFLLHFVKESKQDESGMPNNRFLAERTGGTYSTLKVQPAELEDSGVYFCASSPRQGTMNTEAFFGQGTRLTVV.

The chain has TRBV30 and TRBJ1-1; possible D gene TRBD1, 5 bases. This CDR3 contains 14 residues. The V end lost 0 bases, the J end lost 8 bases, and 16 bases lay between the germline ends. CDR1 is GTSNPN, CDR2 SVGIG, per germline (reference sequence). CDR3 amino acids: CAWSVNSGYREAFF. CDR3 nucleotide sequence: TGTGCCTGGAGTGTCAATTCAGGGTATAGAGAAGCTTTCTTT.

The genes are TRBV27 and TRBJ1-2; no firm D call. This CDR3 has 11 amino acids. Per germline, CDR1 MNHEY and CDR2 SMNVEV (reference sequence). V was pared by 9 bases and J by 4 bases, with 9 bases between. The CDR3 is CASKGSYGYTF. The CDR3 region has the DNA TGTGCCAGTAAAGGAAGCTATGGCTACACCTTC.

CDR3 protein: CASSPAGQGGGYTF. DNA for the CDR3: TGTGCCAGCAGCCCGGCCGGTCAGGGTGGTGGCTACACCTTC. The chain joins TRBV27 to TRBJ1-2, with D possibly matching TRBD1 (5 bases). The V end lost 6 bases, the J end lost 7 bases, and 18 bases lay between the germline ends. The CDR3 runs to 14 residues. The germline V gene has CDR1 MNHEY and CDR2 SMNVEV (reference sequence).

This clonotype was recorded only once. The V and J genes are TRBV29-1 and TRBJ2-7; possible D gene TRBD1, 6 bases. V lost 4 bases and J lost 3, with 13 bases in between. The CDR3 is 13 residues long. The germline V gene encodes CDR1 SQVTM and CDR2 ANQGSEA. CDR3 nucleotide sequence: TGCAGCGTTGGGGCTGGCAGGGGCTACGAGCAGTACTTC. Residues: CSVGAGRGYEQYF.

The CDR3 loop is CSCRGGSGETQYF. The CDR3 region has the DNA TGCAGCTGTCGCGGGGGCTCCGGGGAGACCCAGTACTTC. V is TRBV20-1 and J is TRBJ2-5, with a weak D call TRBD2 (7 bases). The CDR3 extends over 13 amino acids. Germline V lookup: CDR1 DFQATT, CDR2 SNEGSKA (reference sequence).